Presented here are 17 T cell receptor beta chains from one specimen sequenced in a study of Ad26.COV2.S vaccination and SARS-CoV-2 variants. The data were produced by immunoSEQ multiplex PCR, yet TCRdb's version contains in-frame clones alone and is incomplete. The sample records around 450,000 clones, approximately 90% being singletons. Treatment defined: around 19 received Ad26.COV2.S at low or high dose, single or two shots; 5 received placebo; per-sample allocation not given. Collection of the samples took place on day 63 after the first injection of vaccine or placebo. The material was peripheral blood, obtained in a trial of Ad26.COV2.S vaccine versus placebo. The receptors derive from a person aged 18 to 59 who received the Ad26.COV2.S COVID-19 vaccine or a placebo.

This chain uses TRBV7-9 with TRBJ2-3; D possibly matches TRBD1 or TRBD2 (5 bases each). The CDR3 covers 13 residues. Per germline, CDR1 SEHNR and CDR2 FQNEAQ (reference sequence). Trimming stripped 11 bases from V and 1 base from J, with 13 bases between. Written as DNA, the CDR3 is TGTGCCGTGAGGGGTTTGGGCACAGATACGCAGTATTTT. It codes for CAVRGLGTDTQYF. Using reference TRBV7-9 and TRBJ2-3 for the parts outside the CDR3, the full variable domain is DTGVSQNPRHKITKRGQNVTFRCDPISEHNRLYWYRQTLGQGPEFLTYFQNEAQLEKSRLLSDRFSAERPKGSFSTLEIQRTEQGDSAMYLCAVRGLGTDTQYFGPGTRLTVL.

The chain links TRBV15 to TRBJ2-7, with 7 bases lining up with TRBD2. With V trimmed by 1 base and J by 6 bases, 9 bases remained unmatched. Germline loops: CDR1 LNHNV, CDR2 YYDKDF (reference sequence). CDR3 length: 15 residues. DNA of the CDR3: TGTGCCACCAGCAGAGCCGGGGGAGGGTTCGGCGAGCAGTACTTC. This encodes CATSRAGGGFGEQYF.

Notes on this clone: A read error may produce the germline difference seen at one junction end. The chain recombines TRBV7-7 with TRBJ2-7, with D uncertain. Looked up from germline, CDR1 is SSHAT and CDR2 is FNYEAQ (reference sequence). CDR3 size: 13 residues. The CDR3 sequence: CASSLGETAEQYF. In nucleotides, the CDR3 is TGTGCTAGCAGCTTAGGAGAAACTGCCGAGCAGTACTTC.

The chain employs TRBV5-4 and TRBJ2-1; 10 bases are shared with TRBD2. Germline CDR1 is SGHNT and CDR2 is YYREEE (reference sequence). The CDR3 is made up of 16 amino acids. Trimming took 4 bases from V and 4 from J; bases not matched to a gene: 8. The CDR3 spells CASSAWTSGIYNEQFF. The CDR3 nucleotides are TGTGCCAGCAGCGCCTGGACTAGCGGTATATACAATGAGCAGTTCTTC.

This chain uses TRBV3-1 (or the pseudogene TRBV3-2) with TRBJ2-5; possible D gene TRBD1, 6 bases. The V gene lost 0 bases and the J gene lost 7 bases, with 9 bases spanning the gap. Germline V gene lookup returns CDR1 LGHDT and CDR2 YNNKEL (reference sequence). The CDR3 covers 13 residues. The CDR3 here is CASSQDRGRTQYF. DNA for the CDR3: TGTGCCAGCAGCCAAGATAGGGGGAGGACCCAGTACTTC.

This clone is a singleton in its sample. This chain's CDR3 is CASSLARSEAFF. The CDR3 DNA sequence: TGTGCCAGCAGTTTAGCACGTAGTGAAGCTTTCTTT. This rearrangement joins TRBV12-3 or TRBV12-4 to TRBJ1-1; no reliable D call. This CDR3 region has 12 residues. Trimming removed 0 bases at V and 7 bases at J, with 6 bases between.

CDR3 sequence (DNA): TGTGCCAGCAGTTTGGATGGGATAGAGACCCAGTACTTC. Encoded protein: CASSLDGIETQYF. This chain joins TRBV12-3 or TRBV12-4 and TRBJ2-5; no firm D call. Trimming removed 3 bases at V and 4 bases at J, with 9 bases between. CDR3 size: 13 residues.

V gene TRBV4-1 combines with J gene TRBJ2-3; 7 bases agree with TRBD1. CDR3 length: 17 amino acids. The V gene's germline CDR1 is MGHRA and CDR2 YSYEKL. With 0 bases clipped from V and 2 bases from J, the junction kept 8 bases outside the gene matches. In nucleotides, the CDR3 is TGCGCCAGCAGCCAAGACCCGGGACAGCACCCCACAGATACGCAGTATTTT. Protein: CASSQDPGQHPTDTQYF.

This chain joins TRBV6-6 and TRBJ2-1; perhaps TRBD2 as D (6 bases). This CDR3 region has 16 residues. V lost 5 bases and J 1 base, leaving 15 bases between the germline ends. Germline values: CDR1 MNHNY, CDR2 SVGAGI (reference sequence). CDR3 DNA sequence: TGTGCCAGCAGTCCCTTAGCGGTCTTATCCTACAATGAGCAGTTCTTC. The encoded protein is CASSPLAVLSYNEQFF.

The rearrangement joins TRBV5-1 to TRBJ2-7; D may be TRBD1 or TRBD2 (5 bases each). The germline V gene has CDR1 SGHRS and CDR2 YFSETQ. This CDR3 is built from 14 residues. Trimming pared 4 bases from V and 0 bases from J, leaving 11 bases between. The CDR3 region has the DNA TGCGCCAGCAGCGCTATCGGGGCCTCCTACGAGCAGTACTTC. It codes for CASSAIGASYEQYF.

The chain links TRBV10-2 to TRBJ2-1; D tentatively reads TRBD1 or TRBD2 (5 bases each). In germline, CDR1 is WSHSY, CDR2 SAAADI. The length of the CDR3 is 15 residues. Deletions cut 8 bases from V and 7 bases from J, with 21 bases between. CDR3 DNA sequence: TGCGCCAGCGGGGGAGCGACAGAGGATGGGAATGAGCAGTTCTTC. Protein: CASGGATEDGNEQFF.

The V and J genes are TRBV28 and TRBJ2-1; no reliable D call. The CDR3 is 13 amino acids. The germline V gene encodes CDR1 MDHEN and CDR2 SYDVKM. Trimming stripped 8 bases from V and 5 bases from J, with 13 bases between. CDR3 DNA sequence: TGTGCCAGCCTTGGTACCCTAGACAATGAGCAGTTCTTC. This gives the protein CASLGTLDNEQFF.

J is TRBJ2-6 and V is TRBV28; TRBD1 agrees at 7 bases. Trimming took 3 bases from V and 7 from J; bases not matched to a gene: 6. The CDR3 extends over 15 amino acids. In germline, CDR1 is MDHEN, CDR2 SYDVKM. The CDR3 sequence is CASSLRGLSANVLTF. The DNA for the CDR3 is TGTGCCAGCAGTTTGAGGGGGCTGAGTGCCAACGTCCTGACTTTC.

The genes are TRBV6-6 and TRBJ1-1; 10 positions agree with TRBD1. The V gene's germline CDR1 is MNHNY and CDR2 SVGAGI (reference sequence). V shed 7 bases, J shed 5 bases, and the junction held 13 bases outside the gene matches. This CDR3 is built from 16 residues. For the CDR3, the DNA is TGTGCCAGCACAAACGACAGGGGGCTTGATGGTACTGAAGCTTTCTTT. Its translation is CASTNDRGLDGTEAFF.

The chain employs TRBV7-2 and TRBJ2-1, with D perhaps TRBD1 (6 bases). The V end was cut by 2 bases, the J end by 3 bases, with 14 bases between. This CDR3 has 16 amino acids. Germline V gene lookup returns CDR1 SGHTA and CDR2 FQGNSA. CDR3 region: CASSLTRGNRYNEQFF. CDR3 bases: TGTGCCAGCAGCTTAACAAGGGGGAACCGCTACAATGAGCAGTTCTTC.

V usage is TRBV6-6 and J usage is TRBJ1-6, with no clear D. CDR1 and CDR2 (germline): MNHNY, SVGAGI (reference sequence). This CDR3 spans 15 amino acids. Trimming took off 3 bases at V and 8 bases at J, with 14 bases between the two ends. The CDR3 loop reads CASSYRGLGDSPLHF. The CDR3 nucleotides read TGTGCCAGCAGTTATAGAGGACTTGGGGATTCACCCCTCCACTTT.

This clone was detected many times. The CDR3 reads CASTGRGYGYTF. In DNA, the CDR3 is TGTGCCAGCACTGGGAGGGGGTATGGCTACACCTTC. V and J are TRBV2 and TRBJ1-2, with D perhaps matching TRBD1 (6 bases). The CDR3 is 12 amino acids. V lost 7 bases to trimming and J lost 5 bases, with 11 bases between them. From germline, CDR1 is SNHLY and CDR2 FYNNEI.